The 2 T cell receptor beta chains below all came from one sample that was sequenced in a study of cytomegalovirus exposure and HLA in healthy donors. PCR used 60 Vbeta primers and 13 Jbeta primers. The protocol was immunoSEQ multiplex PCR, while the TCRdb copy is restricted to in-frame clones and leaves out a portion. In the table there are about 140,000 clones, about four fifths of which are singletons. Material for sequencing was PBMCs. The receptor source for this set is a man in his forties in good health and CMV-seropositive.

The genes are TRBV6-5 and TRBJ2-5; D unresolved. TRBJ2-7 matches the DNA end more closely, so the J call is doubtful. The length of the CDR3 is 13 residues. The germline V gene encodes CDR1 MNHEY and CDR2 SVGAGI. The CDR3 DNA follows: TGTGCCAGCAGTTACTCCCGGGTCTACGAGCAGTACTTC. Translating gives CASSYSRVYEQYF.

In nucleotides, the CDR3 is TGTGCCAGCAGTTACTCGGGCGGGAGATCCTACGAGCAGTACTTC. Translating gives CASSYSGGRSYEQYF. The V gene is TRBV6-6, the J gene TRBJ2-7, with TRBD2 matching over 7 bases. The germline CDR1 and CDR2 sequences are MNHNY and SVGAGI (reference sequence). J lost 1 base, V lost 0 bases, and 3 bases had no gene match. This CDR3 is built from 15 residues.